The sample holds one count of the clone carrying this T cell receptor beta chain. Its antigen is undetermined. The PCR had 60 Vbeta and 13 Jbeta primers. The assay was immunoSEQ multiplex PCR, and TCRdb's table has in-frame clones only and misses some. The data show approximately 200,000 clones, with 79% seen just once and over 1.5% held by the top ten. The data belong to a study of cytomegalovirus exposure and HLA in healthy donors. The study's findings and limits: Evidence from a later analysis indicated that most CMV-associated TCR beta chains looked HLA-restricted. A later analysis linked a missense variant in DCLRE1C to the trimming of TCR beta V and J genes. In the analysis, some V segments, TRBV6-2 and TRBV6-3 included, were excluded as indistinguishable.

This CDR3 is 13 amino acids long. CDR1 is MDHEN, CDR2 SYDVKM, per germline. The clonotype originates from a young woman in good health and CMV-seronegative. The chain carries TRBV28 and TRBJ2-5; TRBD1 might be the D (6 bases). The J call is in doubt because the DNA end fits TRBJ2-7 better. The sequencing sample was made of PBMCs. Written as DNA, the CDR3 is TGTGCCAGCATTTCCGGGACAACCCACGAGCAGTACTTC. Translated, it gives CASISGTTHEQYF.